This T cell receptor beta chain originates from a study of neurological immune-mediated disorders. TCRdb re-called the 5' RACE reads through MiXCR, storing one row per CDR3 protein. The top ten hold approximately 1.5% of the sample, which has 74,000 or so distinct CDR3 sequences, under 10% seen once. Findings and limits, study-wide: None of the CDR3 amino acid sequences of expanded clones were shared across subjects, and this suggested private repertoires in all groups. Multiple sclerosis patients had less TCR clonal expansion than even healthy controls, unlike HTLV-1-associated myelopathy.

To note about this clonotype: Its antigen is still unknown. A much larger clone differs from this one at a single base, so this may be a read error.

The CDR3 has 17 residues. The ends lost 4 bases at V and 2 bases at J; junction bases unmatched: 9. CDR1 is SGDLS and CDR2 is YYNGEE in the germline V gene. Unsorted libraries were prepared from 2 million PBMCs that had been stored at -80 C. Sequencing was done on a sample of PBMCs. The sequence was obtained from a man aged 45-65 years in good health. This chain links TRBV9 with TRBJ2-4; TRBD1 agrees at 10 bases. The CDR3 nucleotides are TGTGCCAGCAGCCCTCGACAGGGGGCGGTCACCAAAAACATTCAGTACTTC. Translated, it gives CASSPRQGAVTKNIQYF.